The clone carrying this T cell receptor beta chain was seen a handful of times. Its antigen is undetermined. This sample was taken from a study of beta chain features in type 1 diabetes. Whole-study findings and limits: A moderate, significant TCRB CDR3 shortening appeared in type 1 diabetes across four CD4+ subsets.

cDNA synthesis used the whole RNA isolate, giving expressed TCRB sequences. Here immunoSEQ multiplex PCR was the method, and the copy in TCRdb shows in-frame clones only, minus some. The sample lists over 650,000 clones; over 13% were seen once. Heparinised blood was drawn once per donor, averaging approximately 100 mL. This CDR3 spans 16 amino acids. V dropped 1 base and J dropped 0 bases, with 14 bases sitting between them. From germline, CDR1 is GTSNPN and CDR2 SVGIG (reference sequence). V and J are TRBV30 and TRBJ2-3; no clear D gene. Sequenced input: naive CD4+ T cells from blood. The receptor's source is a man between 18 and 35 years old with type 1 diabetes. The CDR3 nucleotides read TGTGCCTGGAGTGCGGGTAGAATAGTCAGCACAGATACGCAGTATTTT. Translating gives CAWSAGRIVSTDTQYF. The variable domain in full, completed from reference TRBV30 and TRBJ2-3, reads SQTIHQWPATLVQPVGSPLSLECTVEGTSNPNLYWYRQAAGRGLQLLFYSVGIGQISSEVPQNLSASRPQDRQFILSSKKLLLSDSGFYLCAWSAGRIVSTDTQYFGPGTRLTVL.